These 29 T cell receptor beta chains originate from one sample sequenced in a study of blood T cell repertoires in COVID-19. The table came from immunoSEQ multiplex PCR; TCRdb's copy has only in-frame clones and leaves some out. The data contain about 280,000 clones, around nine tenths of them singletons. Material for sequencing was peripheral blood. The receptors were gathered from a middle-aged woman who had recovered from COVID-19.

V is TRBV2 and J is TRBJ2-1; 12 bases are a match to TRBD2. V was clipped by 8 bases and J by 6 bases; unmatched bases: 5. CDR1 SNHLY and CDR2 FYNNEI come from the germline V gene. This CDR3 region has 14 residues. The CDR3 DNA reads as TGTGCCAGCGTCCTAGCGGGAGGGCTCAATGAGCAGTTCTTC. It specifies CASVLAGGLNEQFF.

This chain joins TRBV5-1 and TRBJ2-1; TRBD1 aligns across 8 bases. Germline trimming cut 2 bases from V and 7 bases from J; bases unmatched to any gene: 8. Germline V gives CDR1 SGHRS, CDR2 YFSETQ. The CDR3 has 15 residues. The CDR3 DNA sequence: TGCGCCAGCAGCTTCGGACAGGGTGGGCGAAATGAGCAGTTCTTC. Its translation is CASSFGQGGRNEQFF.

V is TRBV19 and J is TRBJ1-2, with 9 bases matching TRBD1. This CDR3 is built from 15 residues. Germline trimming cut 3 bases from V and 6 bases from J; bases unmatched to any gene: 8. Germline assignment: CDR1 LNHDA and CDR2 SQIVND (reference sequence). CDR3 protein: CASSIPGTGLNGYTF. CDR3 coding DNA: TGTGCCAGTAGTATCCCCGGGACAGGGTTGAATGGCTACACCTTC.

The V call is TRBV19, the J call TRBJ2-2, with D perhaps TRBD1 (6 bases). The germline CDR1 and CDR2 sequences are LNHDA and SQIVND (reference sequence). The CDR3 has 16 residues. Trimming pared 4 bases from V and 0 bases from J, leaving 12 bases between. CDR3 nucleotide sequence: TGTGCCAGTAGTACCGGGGACACAGCGAACACCGGGGAGCTGTTTTTT. The encoded protein is CASSTGDTANTGELFF.

As concerns this clone: The sample has other DNA sequences that encode this CDR3 too. The chain couples TRBV7-3 to TRBJ1-1, with D possibly matching TRBD1 (5 bases). Germline lookup yields CDR1 SGHTA and CDR2 FQGTGA. The CDR3 has 13 amino acids. Trimming shortened V by 2 bases and J by 5 bases, and 9 bases separated the two germline ends. For the CDR3, the DNA is TGTGCCAGCAGCTTACAGGGAGGAACTGAAGCTTTCTTT. It translates to CASSLQGGTEAFF.

The genes are TRBV6-5 and TRBJ1-1; a weak D match, TRBD1 (6 bases). The CDR3 length is 15 residues. V was trimmed by 2 bases and J by 5 bases, leaving 15 bases between them. From germline, CDR1 is MNHEY and CDR2 SVGAGI. This CDR3 is CASSYADSWGTEAFF. CDR3 DNA: TGTGCCAGCAGTTACGCGGACAGCTGGGGAACTGAAGCTTTCTTT.

This chain joins TRBV30 and TRBJ1-3, with D possibly matching TRBD1 (5 bases). CDR3 length: 15 residues. Per germline, CDR1 GTSNPN and CDR2 SVGIG (reference sequence). V was cut by 0 bases and J by 2 bases, with 11 bases left in between. CDR3: CAWSVAGPTGNTIYF. CDR3 DNA: TGTGCCTGGAGTGTAGCAGGGCCTACTGGAAACACCATATATTTT. The whole variable domain, remainder taken from reference TRBV30 and TRBJ1-3, is SQTIHQWPATLVQPVGSPLSLECTVEGTSNPNLYWYRQAAGRGLQLLFYSVGIGQISSEVPQNLSASRPQDRQFILSSKKLLLSDSGFYLCAWSVAGPTGNTIYFGEGSWLTVV.

The chain employs TRBV19 and TRBJ1-2; D is perhaps TRBD1 (5 bases). The CDR3 loop spans 13 amino acids. Trimming removed 4 bases at V and 2 bases at J, with 8 bases between. CDR1 is LNHDA, CDR2 SQIVND, per germline (reference sequence). This CDR3 reads CASSTQVNYGYTF. The CDR3 DNA follows: TGTGCCAGTAGTACACAGGTCAACTATGGCTACACCTTC.

The rearrangement uses TRBV7-8 and TRBJ1-6, with D perhaps TRBD1 (5 bases). This CDR3 has 16 residues. V was cut by 1 base and J by 5 bases, with 12 bases left in between. From germline, CDR1 is SGHVS and CDR2 FQNEAQ. The CDR3 region is CASSLVAGHDNSPLHF. The CDR3 DNA reads as TGTGCCAGCAGCTTAGTGGCCGGACACGATAATTCACCCCTCCACTTT.

This chain uses TRBV18 with TRBJ2-7, with 13 bases aligning to TRBD2. The trim removed 5 bases at V and 4 bases at J, leaving 8 bases unmatched. The CDR3 sequence is 16 residues long. Germline lookup yields CDR1 KGHSH and CDR2 LQKENI. Here the CDR3 reads CASSSRGLAGRYEQYF. The CDR3 DNA reads as TGTGCCAGCTCATCTCGGGGACTAGCGGGAAGGTACGAGCAGTACTTC.

The chain joins TRBV6-5 to TRBJ2-7; no firm D call. The germline CDR1 and CDR2 sequences are MNHEY and SVGAGI. The V end lost 6 bases, the J end lost 2 bases, and 5 bases lay between the germline ends. The CDR3 runs 11 residues. In nucleotides, the CDR3 is TGTGCCAGCAGCAATGCCTACGAGCAGTACTTC. It codes for CASSNAYEQYF.

The V gene is TRBV6-6, the J gene TRBJ1-6; D is ambiguous. The CDR3 extends over 13 amino acids. Trimming pared 5 bases from V and 7 bases from J, leaving 9 bases between. Germline loops: CDR1 MNHNY, CDR2 SVGAGI (reference sequence). CDR3 bases: TGTGCCAGCAGTAATACAGAGAATTCACCCCTCCACTTT. This sequence encodes CASSNTENSPLHF.

The chain combines TRBV23-1 with TRBJ2-2; D possibly corresponds to TRBD1 (5 bases). TRBV23-1 is placed among ORFs of uncertain function. V shed 4 bases and J shed 3 bases, with 15 bases lying between them. This CDR3 has 16 residues. The CDR3 DNA sequence: TGCGCCAGCAGTCCCGGTTTAGGGGTGGACACCGGGGAGCTGTTTTTT. Translated: CASSPGLGVDTGELFF.

The chain combines TRBV29-1 with TRBJ1-1, with 8 positions matching TRBD1. The V gene end was trimmed by 4 bases and the J gene end by 3 bases; junction bases not matched to a gene: 7. This CDR3 has 14 residues. Germline V gene lookup returns CDR1 SQVTM and CDR2 ANQGSEA. In DNA form, the CDR3 reads TGCAGCGTTGTTGGGGACAGGAGATACACTGAAGCTTTCTTT. Translated, it gives CSVVGDRRYTEAFF.

V is TRBV19 and J is TRBJ2-2; TRBD1 matches at 12 bases. Germline lookup yields CDR1 LNHDA and CDR2 SQIVND (reference sequence). This CDR3 region has 17 residues. V was pared by 5 bases and J by 7 bases, with 11 bases of the junction left unmatched. CDR3 sequence reads: CASSPHPGQGAIGELFF. The CDR3 coding sequence is TGTGCCAGTAGTCCCCACCCGGGACAGGGGGCGATCGGGGAGCTGTTTTTT.

The genes are TRBV11-3 and TRBJ2-1; 7 bases align to TRBD2. The CDR3 spans 15 residues. CDR1 is SGHNT and CDR2 is YENEEA in the germline V gene. With 5 bases clipped from V and 9 bases from J, the junction kept 13 bases outside the gene matches. CDR3 residues: CASSPEWGGETEQFF. Here the CDR3 DNA reads TGTGCCAGCAGCCCGGAATGGGGGGGGGAGACTGAGCAGTTCTTC.

This chain connects TRBV29-1 to TRBJ2-7; TRBD1 matches 9 bases. V gave up 7 bases and J gave up 0 bases; unmatched junction bases: 10. CDR1 SQVTM and CDR2 ANQGSEA come from the germline V gene. The CDR3 extends over 15 amino acids. CDR3: CSASWGQGPSYEQYF. The DNA for the CDR3 is TGCAGCGCCTCCTGGGGACAGGGACCCTCCTACGAGCAGTACTTC.

V usage is TRBV28 and J usage is TRBJ2-7, with D possibly being TRBD1 (5 bases). Trimming removed 4 bases at V and 0 bases at J, with 10 bases between. Looked up from germline, CDR1 is MDHEN and CDR2 is SYDVKM. The CDR3 extends over 14 amino acids. DNA of the CDR3: TGTGCCAGCAGTTCCAGGGATACCTCCTACGAGCAGTACTTC. Amino acids: CASSSRDTSYEQYF.

J is TRBJ1-5 and V is TRBV7-2; D gene uncertain. V lost 0 bases, J lost 4 bases, and 10 bases lay in between. In germline, CDR1 is SGHTA, CDR2 FQGNSA. The CDR3 is 15 residues long. The CDR3: CASSLAPYGNQPQHF. The CDR3 DNA reads as TGTGCCAGCAGCTTAGCCCCTTACGGGAATCAGCCCCAGCATTTT.

This chain links TRBV2 with TRBJ1-6; 10 nucleotides line up with TRBD1. Trimming removed 6 bases from V and 5 bases from J; junction bases left unmatched: 1. Germline loops: CDR1 SNHLY, CDR2 FYNNEI. The CDR3 length is 14 residues. CDR3 loop: CASSGTGDNSPLHF. DNA of the CDR3: TGTGCCAGCAGCGGGACAGGGGATAATTCACCCCTCCACTTT. Complete variable domain (other parts from reference TRBV2 and TRBJ1-6): EPEVTQTPSHQVTQMGQEVILRCVPISNHLYFYWYRQILGQKVEFLVSFYNNEISEKSEIFDDQFSVERPDGSNFTLKIRSTKLEDSAMYFCASSGTGDNSPLHFGNGTRLTVT.

V usage is TRBV6-4 and J usage is TRBJ2-4; 8 bases agree with TRBD1. V shed 4 bases and J 1 base; nucleotides not matched to a gene: 9. The CDR3 spans 17 residues. Germline V gene sequence: CDR1 MRHNA, CDR2 SNTAGT. As DNA, the CDR3 is TGTGCCAGCAGTGTCCAGGACAGGGTGGGGGCCAAAAACATTCAGTACTTC. It encodes CASSVQDRVGAKNIQYF.

The V call is TRBV18, the J call TRBJ2-1; the D gene is possibly TRBD2 (5 bases). The CDR3 runs to 13 residues. The germline V and J ends were trimmed by 6 bases and 10 bases, with 16 bases remaining between them. Germline CDR1 reads KGHSH; CDR2 reads LQKENI. CDR3 residues: CASSPGVGEEQFF. In DNA, the CDR3 is TGTGCCAGCTCGCCCGGAGTCGGGGAGGAGCAGTTCTTC.

V and J are TRBV19 and TRBJ2-7; 9 bases are shared with TRBD2. This CDR3 is 15 amino acids long. After removal of 3 bases from V and 0 bases from J, the junction contained 3 bases not matched to a gene. CDR1 and CDR2 (germline): LNHDA, SQIVND (reference sequence). CDR3 in DNA: TGTGCCAGTAGTATGACTAGCGGTAGCTCCTACGAGCAGTACTTC. Its protein is CASSMTSGSSYEQYF. The whole variable domain, filled in from reference TRBV19 and TRBJ2-7, reads DGGITQSPKYLFRKEGQNVTLSCEQNLNHDAMYWYRQDPGQGLRLIYYSQIVNDFQKGDIAEGYSVSREKKESFPLTVTSAQKNPTAFYLCASSMTSGSSYEQYFGPGTRLTVT.

This sequence joins TRBV3-1 (or the pseudogene TRBV3-2) and TRBJ2-1; maybe TRBD1 (5 bases). This CDR3 has 12 amino acids. Germline V lookup: CDR1 LGHDT, CDR2 YNNKEL (reference sequence). Trimming took 1 base from V and 9 from J, leaving 7 bases between them. The CDR3 DNA is TGTGCCAGCAGCCAAGTGGACACTGAGCAGTTCTTC. Translating it yields CASSQVDTEQFF.

In this sample, this clone turned up once. The chain uses TRBV4-1 and TRBJ1-1, with D hard to call. The length of the CDR3 is 15 residues. Trimming took 0 bases from V and 5 from J, leaving 13 bases between them. From germline, CDR1 is MGHRA and CDR2 YSYEKL. The CDR3 DNA sequence: TGCGCCAGCAGCCAAGATCCCGGGCGGGTAACTGAAGCTTTCTTT. Protein product: CASSQDPGRVTEAFF.

The chain is built from TRBV27 and TRBJ2-1; the match to TRBD1 covers 9 bases. This CDR3 has 15 residues. The ends lost 2 bases at V and 2 bases at J; junction bases unmatched: 1. Germline CDR1 reads MNHEY; CDR2 reads SMNVEV (reference sequence). This CDR3 is CASSLTGGAYNEQFF. In DNA, the CDR3 is TGTGCCAGCAGTTTAACAGGGGGCGCCTACAATGAGCAGTTCTTC.

The V gene is TRBV25-1, the J gene TRBJ2-3; 9 nucleotides line up with TRBD1. Looked up from germline, CDR1 is MGHDK and CDR2 is SYGVNS. CDR3 length: 18 amino acids. V gave up 3 bases and J gave up 7 bases; unmatched junction bases: 17. In DNA form, the CDR3 reads TGTGCCAGCAGTGATCGGACAGGGGCCAGCGGGGCCCGGAATACGCAGTATTTT. This codes for CASSDRTGASGARNTQYF.

This clone was recorded a few times. The chain has TRBV19 and TRBJ1-2, with 9 nucleotides matching TRBD1. V shed 6 bases and J 2 bases; nucleotides not matched to a gene: 7. From germline, CDR1 is LNHDA and CDR2 SQIVND (reference sequence). This CDR3 has 15 residues. The CDR3 sequence: CASSAQGAANYGYTF. As DNA, the CDR3 is TGTGCCAGTAGCGCACAGGGGGCGGCGAACTATGGCTACACCTTC. Full variable domain (rest looked up from reference TRBV19 and TRBJ1-2): DGGITQSPKYLFRKEGQNVTLSCEQNLNHDAMYWYRQDPGQGLRLIYYSQIVNDFQKGDIAEGYSVSREKKESFPLTVTSAQKNPTAFYLCASSAQGAANYGYTFGSGTRLTVV.

The rearrangement uses TRBV27 and TRBJ1-1; D call uncertain. The CDR3 totals 13 residues. V lost 5 bases to trimming and J lost 7 bases, with 14 bases between them. In germline, CDR1 is MNHEY, CDR2 SMNVEV (reference sequence). The CDR3: CASSKGSRGEAFF. The CDR3 DNA reads TGTGCCAGCAGTAAAGGGAGTCGAGGTGAAGCTTTCTTT.